This entry lists 10 T cell receptor beta chains sequenced from one sample in a study of blood T cell repertoires in COVID-19. This table comes from immunoSEQ multiplex PCR, and its TCRdb copy is limited to in-frame clones, with some not included. The sample has some 47,000 clones; just over 90% are singletons. What was sequenced was peripheral blood. All receptors derive from a man between 65 and 85 years old with acute or convalescent COVID-19.

The J gene is TRBJ2-5, the V gene TRBV27; the match to TRBD1 covers 8 bases. CDR1 is MNHEY, CDR2 SMNVEV, per germline (reference sequence). Trimming took 6 bases from V and 6 from J; bases not matched to a gene: 18. This CDR3 comprises 17 residues. CDR3 protein: CASRSTSWTGRMQTQYF. The CDR3 region has the DNA TGTGCCAGCAGATCAACCTCCTGGACAGGGAGGATGCAGACCCAGTACTTC.

This chain links TRBV14 with TRBJ2-1, with a possible D match to TRBD2 (5 bases). The CDR3 is 16 amino acids. Deletions cut 4 bases from V and 0 bases from J, with 13 bases between. Germline V gene lookup returns CDR1 SGHDN and CDR2 FVKESK. The CDR3 DNA sequence: TGTGCCAGCAGCCCCGGCCGGGGAAGCTCCTACAATGAGCAGTTCTTC. Its protein product is CASSPGRGSSYNEQFF.

This chain joins TRBV6-1 and TRBJ2-7; 9 bases map to TRBD2. In germline, CDR1 is MNHNS, CDR2 SASEGT. This CDR3 has 16 residues. J lost 3 bases, V lost 3 bases, and 9 bases had no gene match. CDR3 nucleotide sequence: TGTGCCAGCAGTGACCCGAGGTTAGCGGGGGACTACGAGCAGTACTTC. Residues: CASSDPRLAGDYEQYF.

Notes on this clone: A read error is likely, as this CDR3 ends without the conserved phenylalanine or tryptophan. Because the CDR3's place on the DNA is in doubt, the DNA is left out and the CDR3 is given as listed by TCRdb. This chain uses TRBV20-1 with TRBJ2-7; the D call TRBD1 from the table was never checked on the DNA. The CDR3 extends over 11 residues, inclusive of both ends. Germline V gene data show CDR1 as DFQATT and CDR2 as SNEGSKA (reference sequence). CDR3 amino acids: CSAQGTGKLES.

V and J are TRBV6-5 and TRBJ1-2; possible D gene TRBD1, 5 bases. V was pared by 2 bases and J by 6 bases, with 10 bases between. The V gene's germline CDR1 is MNHEY and CDR2 SVGAGI. This CDR3 spans 13 amino acids. The CDR3 DNA reads TGTGCCAGCAGTTACATGGGGCAGGATGGCTACACCTTC. The encoded protein is CASSYMGQDGYTF.

The chain couples TRBV7-2 to TRBJ1-2; D is unclear. CDR1 is SGHTA, CDR2 FQGNSA, per germline. CDR3 size: 15 residues. The germline V and J ends were trimmed by 1 base and 1 base, with 10 bases remaining between them. DNA of the CDR3: TGTGCCAGCAGCTTAGAAATCAGCGGTAACTATGGCTACACCTTC. Translating it yields CASSLEISGNYGYTF.

The table lists this clone with a count of one. The chain uses TRBV30 and TRBJ1-2, with 7 positions matching TRBD1. This CDR3 spans 15 amino acids. The germline CDR1 and CDR2 sequences are GTSNPN and SVGIG (reference sequence). J gave up 0 bases and V 2 bases, and 6 bases lay outside the gene matches. In DNA, the CDR3 is TGTGCCTGGAGTTTCCGACAGGGATCTAACTATGGCTACACCTTC. Protein sequence: CAWSFRQGSNYGYTF.

The CDR3 DNA sequence: TGTGCCAGCAGCGCGGACAGGGTGAATGAGCAGTTCTTC. Its protein is CASSADRVNEQFF. The gene calls are TRBV7-3 and TRBJ2-1; 8 bases match TRBD1. With V trimmed by 5 bases and J by 7 bases, 4 bases remained unmatched. The germline CDR1 and CDR2 sequences are SGHTA and FQGTGA. CDR3 size: 13 residues.

This chain connects TRBV5-6 to TRBJ1-5; maybe TRBD1 (6 bases). The CDR3 extends over 15 amino acids. From germline, CDR1 is SGHDT and CDR2 YYEEEE. Trimming stripped 2 bases from V and 0 bases from J, with 9 bases between. The DNA of the CDR3 is TGTGCCAGCAGCTTCGGACAGAATAGCAATCAGCCCCAGCATTTT. Encoded protein: CASSFGQNSNQPQHF. Complete variable domain (other parts from reference TRBV5-6 and TRBJ1-5): DAGVTQSPTHLIKTRGQQVTLRCSPKSGHDTVSWYQQALGQGPQFIFQYYEEEERQRGNFPDRFSGHQFPNYSSELNVNALLLGDSALYLCASSFGQNSNQPQHFGDGTRLSIL.

V is TRBV6-5 and J is TRBJ2-7; a weak D match, TRBD2 (5 bases). The germline V and J ends were trimmed by 7 bases and 0 bases, with 16 bases remaining between them. The CDR3 runs to 15 residues. The V gene's germline CDR1 is MNHEY and CDR2 SVGAGI. CDR3 loop: CASNAAGTSSYEQYF. Written as DNA, the CDR3 is TGTGCCAGCAATGCGGCAGGTACTAGCTCCTACGAGCAGTACTTC.